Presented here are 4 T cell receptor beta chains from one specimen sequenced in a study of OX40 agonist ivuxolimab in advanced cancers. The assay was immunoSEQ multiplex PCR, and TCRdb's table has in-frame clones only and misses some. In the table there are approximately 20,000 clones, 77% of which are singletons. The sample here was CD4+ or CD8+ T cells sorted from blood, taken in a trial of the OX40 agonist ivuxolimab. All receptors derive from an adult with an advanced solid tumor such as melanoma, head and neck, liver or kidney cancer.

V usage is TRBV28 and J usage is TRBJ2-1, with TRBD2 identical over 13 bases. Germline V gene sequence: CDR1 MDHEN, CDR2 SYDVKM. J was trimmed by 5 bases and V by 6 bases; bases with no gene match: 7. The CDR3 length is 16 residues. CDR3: CASSTGLAGADNEQFF. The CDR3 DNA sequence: TGTGCCAGCAGCACAGGACTAGCGGGGGCCGACAATGAGCAGTTCTTC.

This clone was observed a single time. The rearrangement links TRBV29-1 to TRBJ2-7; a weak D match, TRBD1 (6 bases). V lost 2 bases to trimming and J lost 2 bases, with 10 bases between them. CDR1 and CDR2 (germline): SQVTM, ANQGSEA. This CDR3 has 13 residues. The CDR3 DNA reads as TGCAGCGTTGAATACAAGGGGGCCTACGAGCAGTACTTC. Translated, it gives CSVEYKGAYEQYF.

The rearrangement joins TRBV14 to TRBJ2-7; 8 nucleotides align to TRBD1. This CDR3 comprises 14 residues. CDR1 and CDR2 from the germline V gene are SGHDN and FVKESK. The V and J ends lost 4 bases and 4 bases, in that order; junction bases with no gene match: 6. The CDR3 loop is CASSRGTGLYEQYF. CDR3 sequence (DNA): TGTGCCAGCAGCCGAGGGACAGGTTTATACGAGCAGTACTTC.

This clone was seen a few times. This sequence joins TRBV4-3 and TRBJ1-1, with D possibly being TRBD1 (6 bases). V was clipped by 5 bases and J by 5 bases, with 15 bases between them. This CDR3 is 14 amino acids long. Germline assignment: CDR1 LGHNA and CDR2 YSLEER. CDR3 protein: CASSTRQGRTEAFF. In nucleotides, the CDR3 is TGCGCCAGCAGCACTCGCCAGGGGAGGACTGAAGCTTTCTTT.